Sequencing of this TCR beta chain was carried out in a study of post-analysis software for immune sequencing data. Study as a whole: Patients had relapsing-remitting, secondary progressive or progressive-relapsing multiple sclerosis; some lacked subtype. Study conclusions and caveats: Compared with controls, patients had more of about five TRBV segments, including TRBV5-6, TRBV5-1 and TRBV20-1. Relative to controls, patients with multiple sclerosis showed significantly lower normalized Chao1 diversity.

The germline gives CDR1 SQVTM, CDR2 ANQGSEA. The CDR3 sequence is 13 residues long. Unique-molecular-identifier-tagged TCR beta cDNA libraries were used. When 1 to 10 million T cells were used, they gave about 490,000 cDNA molecules. TCRdb reprocessed the PCR reads via MiXCR and lists one record per CDR3 protein. The sample has fewer than 900,000 distinct CDR3 sequences, under 60% seen once. This clonotype was recorded a few times. Its target is unknown. Sequenced input: blood. The chain employs TRBV29-1 and TRBJ2-5, with 7 bases fitting TRBD2. The J call may be wrong; the DNA end is better matched by TRBJ2-7. This TCR came from a girl aged 5 to 17 with multiple sclerosis. This CDR3 reads CSARGVGPYEQYF. The CDR3, as DNA: TGCAGCGCCCGGGGGGTGGGGCCCTACGAGCAGTACTTC.